The T cell receptor (beta chain) under discussion was sequenced for a study of blood T cell repertoires in COVID-19. Looking at the study overall: PBMCs, B-cell-depleted T cells, or T cells provided the cDNA or gDNA that made up the material.

This CDR3 contains 17 residues. From germline, CDR1 is SNHLY and CDR2 FYNNEI. With 8 bases removed from V and 0 bases from J, the gap between germline ends came to 19 bases. Libraries were prepared by immunoSEQ multiplex PCR; TCRdb keeps only in-frame clonotypes and omits some of them. The sample lists approximately 73,000 clones, 89% seen once, with approximately 8.9% in the top ten. The chain carries TRBV2 and TRBJ2-2, with a possible D match to TRBD2 (6 bases). This TCR came from a man older than 75 with acute or convalescent COVID-19. Sequences were obtained from peripheral blood. DNA for the CDR3: TGTGCCAGCCGGTGGATGGCGGGGCCCTCGAACACCGGGGAGCTGTTTTTT. Translation: CASRWMAGPSNTGELFF.